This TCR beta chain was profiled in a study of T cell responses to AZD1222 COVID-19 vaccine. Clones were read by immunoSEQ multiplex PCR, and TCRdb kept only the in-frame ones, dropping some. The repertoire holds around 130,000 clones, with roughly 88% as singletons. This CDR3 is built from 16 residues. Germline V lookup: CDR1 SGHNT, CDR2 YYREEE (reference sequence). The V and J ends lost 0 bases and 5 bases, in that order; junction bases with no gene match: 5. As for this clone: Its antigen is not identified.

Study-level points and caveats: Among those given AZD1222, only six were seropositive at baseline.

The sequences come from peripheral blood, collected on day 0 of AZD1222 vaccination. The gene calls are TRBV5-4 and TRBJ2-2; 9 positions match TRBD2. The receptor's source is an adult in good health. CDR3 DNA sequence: TGTGCCAGCAGCTTGGTAGCGGGAGTCGGTACCGGGGAGCTGTTTTTT. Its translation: CASSLVAGVGTGELFF.